This TCR beta chain was obtained from a study of regulatory T cells in long-lasting Graves disease. This clonotype showed up many times. Specified time point: persistent/refractory GD, antithyroid drugs over 5 years with positive TRAb. From RNA extracted from PBMCs, the TCR library was made. The TCR beta library used iRepertoire HTBI primers with Arm-PCR amplification of CDR3. A single record per CDR3 protein comes from TCRdb applying MiXCR to the multiplex PCR reads. This sample yields a few hundred thousand distinct CDR3 sequences, of which around a fifth are seen a single time; roughly 6.9% belongs to the top ten. This sequence originates from a female donor with Graves disease. The sample was peripheral blood mononuclear cells (PBMCs), taken when the disease was refractory, from a patient treated with antithyroid drugs.

CDR3: CASSYSGGNTGELFF. The CDR3 DNA sequence: TGTGCCAGCAGTTACTCGGGAGGAAACACCGGGGAGCTGTTTTTT. The chain recombines TRBV6-5 with TRBJ2-2, with a weak D call TRBD2 (6 bases). V gave up 0 bases and J gave up 2 bases, with 7 bases separating them. The CDR3 covers 15 residues. Germline V gene sequence: CDR1 MNHEY, CDR2 SVGAGI.